Listed below are T cell receptor beta chains from one sample, sequenced in a study of shared clonotypes between healthy human individuals. The method was immunoSEQ multiplex PCR; TCRdb's version includes in-frame clones alone and lacks a portion of them. Altogether about 2.4 million clones are present, roughly nine tenths being singletons, with the ten largest covering around 0.15%. The specimen sequenced was naive CD4+ T cells sorted from blood. These receptors came from a man between 18 and 29 years old in good health. CDR3s include the opening cysteine and the closing phenylalanine or tryptophan. The D gene is left open where the match is weak. Clone size is given for some rows only: seen once, a few or many times, or a class if the clone is expanded.

J gene	D gene	clone size	V gene	CDR3 length	CDR3 protein	CDR3 DNA
TRBJ2-1	NA	NA	TRBV10-1	15	CASSAVSRLDNEQFF	TGCGCCAGCAGTGCTGTATCGAGACTAGACAATGAGCAGTTCTTC
TRBJ1-4	TRBD1	NA	TRBV6-6	14	CASSTGQGGEKLFF	TGTGCCAGCAGTACGGGACAGGGGGGAGAAAAACTGTTTTTT
TRBJ1-3	NA	NA	TRBV11-1	15	CASSFDRISGNTIYF	TGTGCCAGCAGCTTCGACAGGATCTCTGGAAACACCATATATTTT
TRBJ1-2	NA	once	TRBV7-2	15	CASSLEGGVTYGYTF	TGTGCCAGCAGCTTAGAGGGCGGCGTCACCTATGGCTACACCTTC
TRBJ2-3	NA	NA	TRBV2	16	CASSPRGPSYTDTQYF	TGTGCCAGCAGTCCTCGGGGACCCTCGTACACAGATACGCAGTATTTT
TRBJ2-2	NA	NA	TRBV5-1	14	CASSLGPQTGELFF	TGCGCCAGCAGCTTGGGTCCCCAGACCGGGGAGCTGTTTTTT
TRBJ2-7	NA	NA	TRBV7-9	13	CASSRTDRYEQYF	TGTGCCAGCAGCCGAACAGACAGATACGAGCAGTACTTC
TRBJ1-1	NA	NA	TRBV30	13	CAWRGRGNTEAFF	TGTGCCTGGAGAGGGAGGGGGAACACTGAAGCTTTCTTT
TRBJ2-5	TRBD1	NA	TRBV20-1	11	CTLGQAETQYF	TGCACCTTGGGACAGGCTGAGACCCAGTACTTC
TRBJ2-1	NA	NA	TRBV7-9	15	CASTRADWTGNEQFF	TGTGCCAGCACCCGTGCGGATTGGACTGGCAATGAGCAGTTCTTC
TRBJ2-5	NA	NA	TRBV30	10	CAWSAETQYF	TGTGCCTGGAGTGCAGAGACCCAGTACTTC
TRBJ2-7	NA	once	TRBV11-2	16	CASSQIGAGYTYEQYF	TGTGCCAGCAGCCAGATCGGAGCAGGATATACCTACGAGCAGTACTTC
TRBJ1-2	NA	NA	TRBV9	14	CASSSMGPSYGYTF	TGTGCCAGCAGCTCTATGGGCCCCAGCTATGGCTACACCTTC
TRBJ1-2	NA	NA	TRBV27	15	CASSSGGAESYGYTF	TGTGCCAGCAGTTCAGGAGGGGCCGAGAGCTATGGCTACACCTTC
TRBJ1-2	NA	few	TRBV7-9	15	CASSSWDTSNYGYTF	TGTGCCAGCAGCTCGTGGGACACTTCTAACTATGGCTACACCTTC
TRBJ1-2	NA	NA	TRBV28	11	CASRREDRYTF	TGTGCCAGCAGGAGGGAGGATCGCTACACCTTC
TRBJ2-7	NA	NA	TRBV14	12	CASSQERVKQYF	TGTGCCAGCAGCCAAGAAAGGGTTAAGCAGTACTTC
TRBJ2-1	NA	NA	TRBV2	10	CASRTAVQFF	TGTGCCAGCAGGACAGCCGTCCAGTTCTTC
TRBJ2-7	NA	NA	TRBV6-1	11	CASSTFYEQYF	TGTGCCAGCAGTACCTTCTACGAGCAGTACTTC
TRBJ2-1	NA	NA	TRBV2	15	CASSEVVPVTGRQFF	TGTGCCAGCAGTGAAGTAGTCCCCGTCACGGGGAGGCAGTTCTTC
TRBJ2-2	NA	NA	TRBV6-9	12	CASSFNTGELFF	TGTGCCAGCAGTTTCAACACCGGGGAGCTGTTTTTT
TRBJ2-5	NA	once	TRBV10-3	14	CAIKPGTQGGAQYF	TGTGCCATCAAGCCCGGGACACAAGGAGGGGCCCAGTACTTC
TRBJ2-1	NA	NA	TRBV11-2	12	CASSLGNNEQFF	TGTGCCAGCAGCTTAGGAAACAATGAGCAGTTCTTC
TRBJ1-1	NA	few	TRBV4-1	14	CASSLNGEGTEAFF	TGCGCCAGCAGCCTCAACGGGGAGGGCACTGAAGCTTTCTTT
TRBJ1-2	NA	NA	TRBV9	12	CASSLTGRSYTF	TGTGCCAGCAGCTTGACGGGGCGAAGCTACACCTTC
TRBJ1-2	NA	NA	TRBV29-1	12	CSVFIITSGYTF	TGCAGCGTCTTTATTATCACGTCCGGCTACACCTTC
TRBJ1-4	NA	NA	TRBV2	15	CASGGRSATNEKLFF	TGTGCCAGCGGGGGGCGGTCGGCAACTAATGAAAAACTGTTTTTT
TRBJ1-2	NA	NA	TRBV9	14	CASSVDPAAYGYTF	TGTGCCAGCAGCGTAGATCCAGCGGCCTATGGCTACACCTTC
TRBJ2-7	NA	NA	TRBV6-5	16	CASSYGGWWGRYEQYF	TGTGCCAGCAGTTACGGCGGGTGGTGGGGACGCTACGAGCAGTACTTC
TRBJ2-7	TRBD1	NA	TRBV7-2	15	CASSPGTGQPYEQYF	TGTGCCAGCAGCCCGGGGACAGGGCAACCCTACGAGCAGTACTTC
TRBJ2-7	NA	NA	TRBV10-3	13	CAIKGGEGYEQYF	TGTGCCATCAAAGGCGGAGAAGGGTACGAGCAGTACTTC
TRBJ2-1	TRBD1	NA	TRBV7-9	18	CASSPTTAGTGIYNEQFF	TGTGCCAGCAGTCCTACCACCGCCGGGACAGGGATCTACAATGAGCAGTTCTTC
TRBJ1-4	NA	NA	TRBV18	16	CASSPPARATNEKLFF	TGTGCCAGCTCACCCCCGGCCAGGGCAACTAATGAAAAACTGTTTTTT
TRBJ2-1	TRBD2	NA	TRBV11-2	16	CASSLGGTSGSNEQFF	TGTGCCAGCAGCTTAGGGGGGACTAGCGGGAGTAATGAGCAGTTCTTC
TRBJ1-2	TRBD1	NA	TRBV9	14	CASSGEDRAYGYTF	TGTGCCAGCAGCGGGGAGGACAGGGCGTATGGCTACACCTTC
TRBJ2-1	TRBD1	NA	TRBV5-1	14	CASSHGTGGVEQFF	TGCGCCAGCAGCCACGGGACAGGGGGCGTTGAGCAGTTCTTC
TRBJ1-2	TRBD1	NA	TRBV7-2	14	CASSRQGASSGYTF	TGTGCCAGCAGCCGACAGGGGGCTTCTTCGGGCTACACCTTC
TRBJ1-1	TRBD1	few	TRBV30	11	CAWTLDRGSFF	TGTGCCTGGACCCTGGACAGGGGATCTTTCTTT
TRBJ1-6	TRBD1	NA	TRBV5-6	17	CASSFTPDRGYNSPLHF	TGTGCCAGCAGCTTCACCCCGGACAGGGGATATAATTCACCCCTCCACTTT
TRBJ1-2	TRBD1	NA	TRBV5-1	13	CASSAGQGYGYTF	TGCGCCAGCAGCGCGGGACAGGGCTATGGCTACACCTTC
TRBJ2-3	NA	NA	TRBV9	14	CASSVSGASHTQYF	TGTGCCAGCAGCGTTTCAGGGGCATCTCATACGCAGTATTTT
TRBJ1-5	TRBD1	NA	TRBV5-4	15	CASSLGQGPNQPQHF	TGTGCCAGCAGCTTGGGACAGGGTCCCAATCAGCCCCAGCATTTT
TRBJ2-2	NA	NA	TRBV5-4	14	CASSLDRVAGELFF	TGTGCCAGCAGCTTGGATCGGGTCGCCGGGGAGCTGTTTTTT
TRBJ2-2	NA	NA	TRBV19	16	CASSTSGQKSTGELFF	TGTGCCAGTAGTACCAGCGGGCAAAAGAGCACCGGGGAGCTGTTTTTT
TRBJ2-2	TRBD1	NA	TRBV6-5	15	CASQAGDRVAGELFF	TGTGCCAGCCAAGCTGGGGACAGGGTCGCCGGGGAGCTGTTTTTT
TRBJ2-1	TRBD1	NA	TRBV5-4	15	CASRADRERYNEQFF	TGTGCCAGCAGGGCGGACAGGGAAAGATACAATGAGCAGTTCTTC
TRBJ1-1	NA	NA	TRBV9	15	CASSVATGPNTEAFF	TGTGCCAGCAGCGTAGCGACAGGCCCGAACACTGAAGCTTTCTTT
TRBJ1-6	NA	NA	TRBV5-1	13	CASSLAQVGALHF	TGCGCCAGCAGCTTGGCTCAAGTGGGGGCCCTCCACTTT
TRBJ2-2	TRBD1	NA	TRBV11-2	13	CADRGRNTGELFF	TGTGCAGACAGGGGAAGAAACACCGGGGAGCTGTTTTTT
TRBJ1-1	TRBD1	NA	TRBV28	15	CASSFSLGTGWSAFF	TGTGCCAGCAGTTTTTCGCTCGGGACAGGGTGGTCGGCTTTCTTT
TRBJ2-5	NA	NA	TRBV29-1	11	CSVNSLETQYF	TGCAGCGTTAACTCCTTGGAGACCCAGTACTTC
TRBJ1-1	TRBD1	NA	TRBV5-6	13	CASSLTGASEAFF	TGTGCCAGCAGCTTGACAGGGGCCTCTGAAGCTTTCTTT
TRBJ2-7	NA	NA	TRBV6-5	15	CASSYAAFLKYEQYF	TGTGCCAGCAGTTATGCTGCATTCCTCAAGTACGAGCAGTACTTC
TRBJ2-2	TRBD2	NA	TRBV9	17	CASSVVPSGAGTGELFF	TGTGCCAGCAGCGTAGTCCCTAGCGGGGCGGGCACCGGGGAGCTGTTTTTT